This T cell receptor (beta chain) came from a study of Tregs in tolerant kidney transplant recipients. The wider study: Mixed chimerism was transient after nonmyeloablative marrow transplants from related graft donors. Points from the study as a whole: For some patients, primers changed over time, blocking nucleotide-level comparison.

Profiled with immunoSEQ multiplex PCR; TCRdb holds only in-frame clones, not every one. The table has about 15,000 clones, roughly 77% seen once. In its sample, this clone was seen a few times. As yet, its antigen is unknown. This CDR3 is built from 12 residues. Trimming took 1 base from V and 8 from J, leaving 8 bases between them. Germline V gives CDR1 KGHSH, CDR2 LQKENI. Sequencing used Tregs from blood, obtained before the transplant. This receptor was obtained from a human donor who received a combined kidney and bone marrow transplant. V gene TRBV18 combines with J gene TRBJ1-1; no firm D call. In nucleotides, the CDR3 is TGTGCCAGCTCACCACTTTCGGAGGAAGCTTTCTTT. It encodes CASSPLSEEAFF.